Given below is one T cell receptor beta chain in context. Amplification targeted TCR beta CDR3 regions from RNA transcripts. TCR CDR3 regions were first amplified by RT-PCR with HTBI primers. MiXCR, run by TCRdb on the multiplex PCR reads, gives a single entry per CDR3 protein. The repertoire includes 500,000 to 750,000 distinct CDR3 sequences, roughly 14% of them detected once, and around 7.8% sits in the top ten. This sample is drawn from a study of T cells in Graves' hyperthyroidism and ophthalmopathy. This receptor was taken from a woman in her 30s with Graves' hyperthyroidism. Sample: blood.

The CDR3: CASSPKGYQAVTGRREQYF. CDR3 DNA: TGTGCCAGCAGCCCAAAAGGATATCAGGCGGTGACAGGCAGGAGGGAGCAGTACTTC. The V gene is TRBV28, the J gene TRBJ2-7, with D possibly matching TRBD1 (6 bases). This CDR3 spans 19 amino acids. V lost 6 bases and J lost 7, with 34 bases in between. Germline-derived CDR1 and CDR2 are MDHEN and SYDVKM.